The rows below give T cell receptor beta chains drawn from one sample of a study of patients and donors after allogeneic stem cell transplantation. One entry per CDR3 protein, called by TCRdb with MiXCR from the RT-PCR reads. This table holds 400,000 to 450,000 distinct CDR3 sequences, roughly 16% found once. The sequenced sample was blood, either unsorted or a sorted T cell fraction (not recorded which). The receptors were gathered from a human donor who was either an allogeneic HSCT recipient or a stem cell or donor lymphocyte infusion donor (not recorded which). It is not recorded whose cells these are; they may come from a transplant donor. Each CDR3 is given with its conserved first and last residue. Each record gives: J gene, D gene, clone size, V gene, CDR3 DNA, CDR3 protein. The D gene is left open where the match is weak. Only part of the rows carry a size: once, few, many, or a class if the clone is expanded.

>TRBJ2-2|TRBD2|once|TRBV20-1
TGCAGTGCGGCGGCGGCGGGACGGGGGGAGTTGTTTTTT
CSAAAAGRGELFF
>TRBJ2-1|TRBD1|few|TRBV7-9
TGTGCCAGCAGCCCCGGACAGGGGAGGAACGATGAGCAGTTCTTC
CASSPGQGRNDEQFF
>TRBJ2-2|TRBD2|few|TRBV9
TGTGCCAGCAGCCGTCCCGGGGGGACTAGCGGTCCCGGGGAGCTGTTTTTT
CASSRPGGTSGPGELFF
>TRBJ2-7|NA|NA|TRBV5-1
TGCGCCAGCAGCCCGGACCTGATCTACGAGCAGTACTTC
CASSPDLIYEQYF
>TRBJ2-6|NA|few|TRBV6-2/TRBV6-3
TGTGCCAGCAGTTACTTAGGACCGAGCTCTGGGGCCAACGTCCTGACTTTC
CASSYLGPSSGANVLTF
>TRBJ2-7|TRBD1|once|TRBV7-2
TGTGCCAGCAGCTTAACCGGGACAGGTAAATTGCACGAGCAGTACTTC
CASSLTGTGKLHEQYF
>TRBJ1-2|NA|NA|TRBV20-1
TGCAGTGCTAGAGGTCAAGAAGGCCCACAGGGCCTGATCTATGGCTACACCTTC
CSARGQEGPQGLIYGYTF
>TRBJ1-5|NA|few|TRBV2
TGTGCCAGCACAGTAGTTAGCAATCAGCCCCAGCATTTT
CASTVVSNQPQHF
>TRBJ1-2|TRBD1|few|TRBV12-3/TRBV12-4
TGTGCCAGCCAGGGCAGGGGGTATTATGGCTACACCTTC
CASQGRGYYGYTF
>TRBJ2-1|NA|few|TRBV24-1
TGTGCCACCAGCGCAGGGTCTGGGCAGTTCTTC
CATSAGSGQFF
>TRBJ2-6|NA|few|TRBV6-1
TGTGCCACAACCCGGGGGACTGGTACTGGGGCCAACGTCCTGACTTTC
CATTRGTGTGANVLTF
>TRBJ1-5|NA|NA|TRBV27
TGTGCCAGCAGTTTATCCTTCCGACGGAATAGCAATCAGCCCCAGCATTTT
CASSLSFRRNSNQPQHF
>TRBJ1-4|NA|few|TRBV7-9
TGTGCCAGCCGCGATAATGAAAAACTGTTTTTT
CASRDNEKLFF
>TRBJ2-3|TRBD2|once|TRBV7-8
TGTGCCAGCAGCTCGATATTCCCGCGGGAGGGTGGAGATACGCAGTATTTT
CASSSIFPREGGDTQYF
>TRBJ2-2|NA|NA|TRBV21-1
TGTGCCAGCAGTATCGGGACTAGCGATCGGGAGCTGTTTTTT
CASSIGTSDRELFF
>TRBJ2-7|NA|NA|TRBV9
TGTGCCAGCAGCCCCCGGAGCTTTTCGTACGAGCAGTACTTC
CASSPRSFSYEQYF